This TCR beta chain is drawn from a study of T cells in Graves' hyperthyroidism and ophthalmopathy. Patients were excluded for uncontrolled infection, other autoimmune disease, pregnancy or lactation. This clonotype was seen only a few times. What it binds is not known. Points from the study as a whole: The model foresaw ophthalmopathy a median roughly 6 months prior to onset. The blood repertoire included most of the expanded thyroid clonotypes above 0.001. Stable hyperthyroidism and ophthalmopathy were separated using 13 V-J signatures.

TCR beta CDR3 regions were amplified from RNA. Initially, a first-round RT-PCR of the TCR CDR3 employed the HTBI primer set. TCRdb passed the multiplex PCR reads through MiXCR, listing each CDR3 protein once. The sample lists approximately 690,000 distinct CDR3 sequences, roughly 15% occurring once. Per the germline V gene, CDR1 is LNHDA and CDR2 is SQIVND (reference sequence). CDR3 size: 15 residues. J was trimmed by 7 bases and V by 5 bases; bases with no gene match: 8. The sequenced material came from blood. The sequence was obtained from a woman aged 45-65 years with Graves' ophthalmopathy. The gene calls are TRBV19 and TRBJ2-7; 13 bases map to TRBD2. The CDR3 DNA sequence: TGTGCCAGTAGTCGGACTAGCGGGAGAACGGGTGAGCAGTACTTC. Protein product: CASSRTSGRTGEQYF.